The rows below give T cell receptor beta chains drawn from one sample of a study of post-analysis software for immune sequencing data. TCRdb re-derived calls from the PCR reads in MiXCR, one entry per CDR3 protein. The repertoire consists of 650,000 to 900,000 distinct CDR3 sequences, with 46% occurring once and the leading ten covering approximately 5%. Sequencing was carried out using blood. All receptors come from a girl aged 5-17 years with multiple sclerosis. CDR3s include the opening cysteine and the closing phenylalanine or tryptophan. Fields, in order: V gene, D gene, J gene, clone size, CDR3 DNA, CDR3 protein. A D gene is named only where the DNA matches it firmly. Expanded clones are given a class, and other clones once, few, many or no size at all.

v_gene: TRBV6-1
d_gene: .
j_gene: TRBJ2-6
abundance: .
CDR3nt: TGTGCCAGCAGTGAAAGGAGGGGTGTTACGGCTCACTCTGGGGCCAACGTCCTGACTTTC
CDR3aa: CASSERRGVTAHSGANVLTF

v_gene: TRBV7-6
d_gene: .
j_gene: TRBJ1-1
abundance: few
CDR3nt: TGTGCCAGCAGCTTACGTTTTGGCCAGAACACTGAAGCTTTCTTT
CDR3aa: CASSLRFGQNTEAFF

v_gene: TRBV6-5
d_gene: TRBD2
j_gene: TRBJ2-7
abundance: few
CDR3nt: TGTGCCAGCCAGATTAGCGGGACTAGCGCCTACGAGCAGTACTTC
CDR3aa: CASQISGTSAYEQYF

v_gene: TRBV5-1
d_gene: .
j_gene: TRBJ1-2
abundance: .
CDR3nt: TGCGCCAGCAGCGTAAATCAACCCGACTATGGCTACACCTTC
CDR3aa: CASSVNQPDYGYTF

v_gene: TRBV7-9
d_gene: TRBD1
j_gene: TRBJ2-2
abundance: .
CDR3nt: TGTGCCAGCAGCGCCGGGACAGGGTACACCGGGGAGCTGTTTTTT
CDR3aa: CASSAGTGYTGELFF

v_gene: TRBV7-2
d_gene: .
j_gene: TRBJ1-5
abundance: few
CDR3nt: TGTGCCAGCAGCTTAGTGACGGGCTTCAATCAGCCCCAGCATTTT
CDR3aa: CASSLVTGFNQPQHF

v_gene: TRBV7-2
d_gene: TRBD2
j_gene: TRBJ2-1
abundance: few
CDR3nt: TGTGCCAGCAGCTCTTCTAGCGGGGGTGAGCAGTTCTTC
CDR3aa: CASSSSSGGEQFF

v_gene: TRBV7-9
d_gene: TRBD2
j_gene: TRBJ2-3
abundance: .
CDR3nt: TGTGCCAGCAGCTTTGAGACGGGAGGGAACACAGATACGCAGTATTTT
CDR3aa: CASSFETGGNTDTQYF

v_gene: TRBV6-1
d_gene: .
j_gene: TRBJ2-4
abundance: few
CDR3nt: TGTGCCAGCGACTATTTGGACATTCAGTACTTC
CDR3aa: CASDYLDIQYF

v_gene: TRBV12-3/TRBV12-4
d_gene: TRBD1
j_gene: TRBJ1-2
abundance: .
CDR3nt: TGTGCCAGCAGTTACAGGGGGCCCGGTTCTGGTTATGGCTACACCTTC
CDR3aa: CASSYRGPGSGYGYTF